This TCR beta chain emerged from a study of blood T cells in healthy people across ages. Study-wide findings and caveats: Calculation of diversity from one million T cells yielded estimates considered to be underestimates.

Comments on this clonotype: No antigen is known for it. The junction does not match germline at one end; this may be a read error.

RNA extraction gave at least 5.5 micrograms of total RNA per sample. With a J-beta primer mix and a sample-barcoded 5' primer, a second PCR ran about 6 to 11 cycles. Every cDNA molecule carried a tag from a template-switch adaptor bearing 12 random nucleotides. TCRdb reanalysed the 5' RACE reads using MiXCR and keeps one entry per CDR3 protein. The sample lists approximately 1.5 million distinct CDR3 sequences, 34% seen once, with about 11% in the top ten. Material for sequencing was blood. This TCR was sampled from a woman aged 25-40 years in good health.

The CDR3 spells CASSQPKRGGPYNERFF. CDR3 bases: TGCGCCAGCAGCCAACCTAAGCGGGGGGGCCCCTACAATGAGCGGTTCTTC. The chain is built from TRBV4-1 and TRBJ2-1; 10 bases map to TRBD2. The germline V gene encodes CDR1 MGHRA and CDR2 YSYEKL. The CDR3 spans 17 residues.